Included here is one T cell receptor beta chain sequence, with context. The CDR3 has 18 residues. J gave up 2 bases and V 3 bases, and 12 bases lay outside the gene matches. Per the germline V gene, CDR1 is SGHRS and CDR2 is YFSETQ. The data were taken from a study of control samples from healthy donors and cancer patients. Some clones are missing from TCRdb's copy, which holds only in-frame ones; the method was immunoSEQ multiplex PCR. This table has some 80,000 clones, around 94% appearing once. The TCR was taken from an older woman in good health. The V call is TRBV5-1, the J call TRBJ2-5, with 11 bases identical to TRBD2. The sample comprised blood. The CDR3 is CASSSVTPGLAEQETQYF. The CDR3 nucleotides read TGCGCCAGCAGCTCCGTAACGCCGGGACTAGCGGAACAAGAGACCCAGTACTTC.